This T cell receptor (beta chain) originates from a study of control samples from healthy donors and cancer patients. The CDR3 sequence is 13 residues long. From germline, CDR1 is SGHTA and CDR2 FQGNSA. V was trimmed by 4 bases and J by 8 bases, leaving 12 bases between them. Only in-frame clones appear in the TCRdb table, and some are missing; sequencing was by immunoSEQ multiplex PCR. The table includes 110,000 or so clones, roughly 79% detected once. J is TRBJ2-1 and V is TRBV7-2; D call uncertain. The source of this sequence is a man aged 18 to 35 in good health. The sample was blood. The CDR3 spells CASSSPPIDEQFF. CDR3 in DNA: TGTGCCAGCAGCTCCCCTCCAATCGATGAGCAGTTCTTC.